The entry that follows covers one TCR beta chain sequence. Its target antigen remains unknown. Per-base qualities were not stored, and no clone one base away is much larger. These data originate in a study of blood T cell repertoires in COVID-19 (dated by TCRdb to about 2020). Broadly, across the study: Samples from collaborators originated in the United States, Italy and Spain and spanned both the acute and convalescent phases of COVID-19. The material from the prospective study consisted of cDNA or gDNA derived from T cells, B-cell-depleted T cells, or PBMCs. The dataset comprised deeply sampled blood TCRbeta repertoires from subjects exposed to, actively infected with, or recovered from COVID-19. The repertoires were released in a freely available public database intended as a resource for research on the immune response to SARS-CoV-2. The samples were drawn from two sources: the first 160 participants of the ongoing ImmuneRACE study, and approximately 1,300 subjects contributed by 6 global collaborators. A de-identified subject ID, COVID-19 status, age in years and sex were almost always included in the sample metadata. Where HLA class I and class II types were available, the types were taken from metadata supplied by the sample provider, not from assay-based typing. Study-wide conclusions, independent of this receptor: How much clinical and demographic metadata was included differed by source and by participant, and the metadata was provided uncurated.

A second Seattle source provided samples from volunteer blood donors who had recovered from COVID-19. The collaborating institutions used their own protocols to collect whole blood in K2EDTA tubes. For TCRbeta analysis, collaborator samples were shipped as frozen whole blood, as isolated PBMCs, or as DNA extracted from either sample type. From the cysteine through the phenylalanine, the CDR3 covers 15 amino acids. This entry keeps only the CDR3 DNA: 45 bases, framed from base 1. Clipping removes 5 bases from V and 3 bases from J, with 6 as the unmatched junction base count. The germline V gene encodes CDR1 MNHEY and CDR2 SVGAGI. The immunoSEQ Assay, a bias-controlled multiplex PCR, was used to amplify TCRbeta CDR3 regions from genomic DNA. As for the authors' bioinformatics: The number of nucleated cells in each sample was estimated by amplification of reference gene primers within the assay. To quantify the absolute abundance of each unique TCRbeta CDR3 rearrangement, sequence reads were collapsed and filtered. For each sample, productive Simpson clonality was calculated by taking the square root of Simpson's diversity index across productive rearrangements. TCRdb took over this immuneACCESS table, retaining in-frame rearrangements with V and J assigned. Such tables are incomplete; in checked studies, under half of the missing clones stem from an unresolved V gene, and the remainder is unexplained. Clonal size and the V and J genes are those of that table, whereas D and trimming came from the DNA. The sample records about 310,000 clones, around 87% of which are singletons. Roughly 7.1% of the sample comes from the top ten.

This chain is built from TRBV6-5 and TRBJ1-1; 10 bases in the middle match TRBD1. Sequences were obtained from peripheral blood. The sequence was collected from a woman aged 50 to 65 who had recovered from COVID-19. The nucleotides read TGTGCCAGCAGTCACCGGGACAGGGGCTACACTGAAGCTTTCTTT. It codes for CASSHRDRGYTEAFF.